This T cell receptor (beta chain) emerged from a study of CD8 T cells in Susac syndrome. Study-level information: Patients with Susac syndrome were therapy-naive, taking corticosteroids, with some also receiving intravenous immunoglobulin, or taking intravenous immunoglobulin alone at the time their blood was drawn.

The CDR3 is 14 amino acids. V lost 7 bases and J lost 2, with 16 bases in between. Per the germline V gene, CDR1 is SGHNT and CDR2 is YYREEE (reference sequence). CD8+ and CD4+ blood T cells underwent TCR beta sequencing. Diagnostic criteria for definite or probable disease, in their recently defined form, were met by the patients with Susac syndrome. With random hexamers, roughly 0.45 to 1 ug RNA was reverse transcribed. An immunoSEQ multiplex PCR amplified TCR beta CDR3 over 54 Vbeta and 13 Jbeta. One entry per CDR3 protein results from TCRdb running MiXCR on the immunoSEQ multiplex PCR reads. Of about 180,000 distinct CDR3 sequences in the sample, more than 95% are singletons; the top ten hold around 0.12%.

Sequenced input: CD4+ T cells from PBMCs. The receptor comes from a human donor with Susac syndrome. V usage is TRBV5-4 and J usage is TRBJ2-7, with D possibly being TRBD1 or TRBD2 (5 bases each). CDR3 DNA sequence: TGTGCCAGCCGGACTGGCGTGGGACCCTACGAGCAGTACTTC. Translation gives CASRTGVGPYEQYF.